The entry below gives a single T cell receptor beta chain sequence along with its context. Profiling relied on immunoSEQ multiplex PCR, and the TCRdb table lists in-frame clones only, not all of them. The data hold about 300,000 clones, with about 91% observed a single time. The sample belongs to a study of blood T cell repertoires in COVID-19. Germline V gene lookup returns CDR1 LGHNA and CDR2 YNFKEQ. Trimming shortened V by 0 bases and J by 5 bases, and 10 bases separated the two germline ends. This CDR3 region has 14 residues. The specimen was peripheral blood. The TCR comes from a woman in her thirties with COVID-19, enrolled during active disease. This rearrangement joins TRBV4-2 to TRBJ1-2; TRBD1 is a possible D gene (6 bases). Here the CDR3 reads CASSQDARGYGYTF. CDR3 DNA: TGTGCCAGCAGCCAAGATGCTAGGGGGTATGGCTACACCTTC.